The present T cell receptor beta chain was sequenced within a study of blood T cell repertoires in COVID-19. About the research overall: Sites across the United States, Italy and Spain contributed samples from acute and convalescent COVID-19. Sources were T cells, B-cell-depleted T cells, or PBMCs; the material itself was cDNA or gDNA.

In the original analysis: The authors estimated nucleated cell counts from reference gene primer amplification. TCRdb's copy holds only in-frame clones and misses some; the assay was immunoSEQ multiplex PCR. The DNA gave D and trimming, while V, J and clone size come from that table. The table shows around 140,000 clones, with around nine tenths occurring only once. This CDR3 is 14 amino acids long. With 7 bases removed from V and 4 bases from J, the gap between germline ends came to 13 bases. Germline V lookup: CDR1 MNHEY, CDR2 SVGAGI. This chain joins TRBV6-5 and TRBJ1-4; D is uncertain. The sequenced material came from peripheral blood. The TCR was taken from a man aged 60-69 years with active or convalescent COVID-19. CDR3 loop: CASTVARFNEKLFF. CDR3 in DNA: TGTGCCAGCACCGTTGCACGGTTTAATGAAAAACTGTTTTTT.